This T cell receptor (beta chain) comes out of a study of OX40 agonist ivuxolimab in advanced cancers. The wider study: Three individuals attained partial responses, comprising one hepatocellular carcinoma case and two cutaneous melanoma cases. General study results and limits: Dose levels from 0.1 to 3.0 mg/kg saw CD4+ and CD8+ blood T cells expand clonally by week 6.

Concerning this clone itself: What it binds is not known.

Germline V lookup: CDR1 MDHEN, CDR2 SYDVKM. Trimming stripped 7 bases from V and 3 bases from J, with 9 bases between. The CDR3 totals 12 residues. TCRdb keeps only in-frame clones here, not all; method: immunoSEQ multiplex PCR. The table records roughly 79,000 clones, approximately 80% of them present only once. The specimen comprised CD4+ or CD8+ T cells sorted from blood, sampled in a trial of the OX40 agonist ivuxolimab. The sequence was collected from an adult with an advanced solid tumor such as melanoma, head and neck, liver or kidney cancer. This chain uses TRBV28 with TRBJ1-2; D might be TRBD1 (6 bases). Written as DNA, the CDR3 is TGTGCCAGCATGACAGGAGACTATGGCTACACCTTC. This translates into CASMTGDYGYTF.